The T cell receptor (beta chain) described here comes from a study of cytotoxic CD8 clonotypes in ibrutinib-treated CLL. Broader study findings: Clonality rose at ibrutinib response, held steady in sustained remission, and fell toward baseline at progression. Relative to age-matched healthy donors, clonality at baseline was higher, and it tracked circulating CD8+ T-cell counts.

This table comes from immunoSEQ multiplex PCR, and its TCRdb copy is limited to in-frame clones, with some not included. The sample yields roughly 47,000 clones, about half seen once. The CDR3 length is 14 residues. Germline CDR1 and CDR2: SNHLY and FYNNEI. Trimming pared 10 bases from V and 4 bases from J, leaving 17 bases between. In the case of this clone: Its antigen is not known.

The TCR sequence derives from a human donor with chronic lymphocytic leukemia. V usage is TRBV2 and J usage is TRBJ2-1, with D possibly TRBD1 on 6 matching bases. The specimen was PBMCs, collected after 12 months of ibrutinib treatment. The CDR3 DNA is TGTGCCACCACCCGGGACACGACATACAATGAGCAGTTCTTC. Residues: CATTRDTTYNEQFF.